One sample yielded the 3 T cell receptor beta chains listed below, sequenced in a study of OX40 agonist ivuxolimab in advanced cancers. The library was obtained by the immunoSEQ multiplex PCR assay. TCRdb carries this immuneACCESS record with in-frame sequences only. Its versions omit some clonotypes, under half of them owing to an unresolved V gene in the studies checked, with the rest unexplained. This sample is represented by about 47,000 clones; 84% of them were singletons. The top ten constitute under 25% of the sample. This material consisted of CD4+ or CD8+ T cells sorted from blood, taken in a trial of the OX40 agonist ivuxolimab. The receptors stem from an adult with an advanced solid tumor such as melanoma, head and neck, liver or kidney cancer.

This sequence joins TRBV15 and TRBJ1-1; D uncertain. The CDR3 contains 15 residues. Germline CDR1 reads LNHNV; CDR2 reads YYDKDF (reference sequence). The V end lost 0 bases, the J end lost 1 base, and 9 bases lay between the germline ends. The CDR3 is CATSREPLSNTEAFF. CDR3 nucleotide sequence: TGTGCCACCAGCAGAGAGCCGCTCTCGAACACTGAAGCTTTCTTT.

V gene TRBV14 combines with J gene TRBJ2-1; 7 bases line up with TRBD2. CDR1 and CDR2 (germline): SGHDN, FVKESK. CDR3 length: 16 residues. V trimming: 1 base; J trimming: 2 bases; junction bases outside the gene matches: 5. This CDR3 reads CASSQVRLAAYNEQFF. The DNA for the CDR3 is TGTGCCAGCAGCCAAGTAAGGCTAGCGGCCTACAATGAGCAGTTCTTC.

The CDR3 protein is CASSLALTMADTQYF. The CDR3 nucleotides read TGTGCCAGCAGCTTAGCCCTTACCATGGCAGATACGCAGTATTTT. The J gene is TRBJ2-3, the V gene TRBV7-8; D gene unclear. Trimming shortened V by 0 bases and J by 4 bases, and 11 bases separated the two germline ends. The CDR3 loop spans 15 amino acids. Germline values: CDR1 SGHVS, CDR2 FQNEAQ.